These 27 T cell receptor beta chains were sequenced from one sample in a study of graft-versus-host responses after intestinal transplantation. For these receptors, no antigen is known. Produced via immunoSEQ multiplex PCR; TCRdb's table is partial and in-frame only. Of about 96,000 clones in the sample, roughly nine tenths were seen once. The sequencing used unstimulated CD4+ T cells sorted from spleen or lymph node cells, collected before intestinal transplant. The receptors come from a human donor who received an intestinal transplant.

The V and J genes are TRBV6-5 and TRBJ1-1, with TRBD1 matching 7 bases. The length of the CDR3 is 14 residues. V lost 5 bases and J lost 1; bases outside the gene matches: 4. CDR1 is MNHEY, CDR2 SVGAGI, per germline. CDR3 region: CASSGGQRNTEAFF. The CDR3 coding sequence is TGTGCCAGCAGTGGGGGACAGCGGAACACTGAAGCTTTCTTT.

The chain joins TRBV6-1 to TRBJ1-1; the match to TRBD1 covers 7 bases. Germline-derived CDR1 and CDR2 are MNHNS and SASEGT. The CDR3 runs 12 residues. The ends lost 4 bases at V and 7 bases at J; junction bases unmatched: 3. The DNA for the CDR3 is TGTGCCAGCAGTGCCCGGACAGGTGAAGCTTTCTTT. Protein product: CASSARTGEAFF.

J is TRBJ1-6 and V is TRBV4-1; TRBD1 is a possible D gene (5 bases). Germline CDR1 is MGHRA and CDR2 is YSYEKL. The V end lost 1 base, the J end lost 0 bases, and 13 bases lay between the germline ends. This CDR3 has 18 residues. The chain's CDR3 is CASSQVRGGSSYNSPLHF. The CDR3 nucleotides read TGCGCCAGCAGCCAAGTTCGGGGGGGAAGCTCCTATAATTCACCCCTCCACTTT.

The V call is TRBV29-1, the J call TRBJ1-5, with 7 positions matching TRBD1. This CDR3 has 13 amino acids. With V trimmed by 5 bases and J by 5 bases, 6 bases remained unmatched. Germline values: CDR1 SQVTM, CDR2 ANQGSEA. The CDR3: CSVQTGWDQPQHF. DNA for the CDR3: TGCAGCGTTCAGACAGGGTGGGATCAGCCCCAGCATTTT.

This clone was recorded once. J is TRBJ1-6 and V is TRBV18, with TRBD1 identical over 8 bases. CDR1 and CDR2 (germline): KGHSH, LQKENI. The CDR3 loop spans 15 amino acids. The J segment lost 10 bases and the V segment lost 4 bases, leaving 9 bases of the junction unmatched. In DNA, the CDR3 is TGTGCCAGCTCACTAGCCGGGACAGGCACCTCACCCCTCCACTTT. Translating gives CASSLAGTGTSPLHF.

This chain links TRBV30 with TRBJ1-5; the D gene is possibly TRBD1 (6 bases). Trimming removed 2 bases from V and 2 bases from J, with 10 bases in between. The germline V gene has CDR1 GTSNPN and CDR2 SVGIG (reference sequence). The CDR3 contains 14 residues. CDR3 nucleotide sequence: TGTGCCTGGAGTCACAAGGGGGGCAATCAGCCCCAGCATTTT. Protein: CAWSHKGGNQPQHF. The entire variable domain, with the rest obtained from reference TRBV30 and TRBJ1-5, is as follows: SQTIHQWPATLVQPVGSPLSLECTVEGTSNPNLYWYRQAAGRGLQLLFYSVGIGQISSEVPQNLSASRPQDRQFILSSKKLLLSDSGFYLCAWSHKGGNQPQHFGDGTRLSIL.

This clone was counted once. The V gene is TRBV5-1, the J gene TRBJ2-2; 7 bases match TRBD2. CDR3 length: 13 residues. J lost 1 base, V lost 7 bases, and 1 base had no gene match. Germline loops: CDR1 SGHRS, CDR2 YFSETQ. The CDR3 sequence: CASLAVNTGELFF. CDR3 DNA sequence: TGCGCCAGCCTAGCGGTGAACACCGGGGAGCTGTTTTTT. Together with reference TRBV5-1 and TRBJ2-2, the CDR3 gives the full variable domain: KAGVTQTPRYLIKTRGQQVTLSCSPISGHRSVSWYQQTPGQGLQFLFEYFSETQRNKGNFPGRFSGRQFSNSRSEMNVSTLELGDSALYLCASLAVNTGELFFGEGSRLTVL.

The chain is built from TRBV7-3 and TRBJ2-3; D might be TRBD2 (6 bases). V dropped 5 bases and J dropped 3 bases, with 12 bases sitting between them. CDR1 SGHTA and CDR2 FQGTGA come from the germline V gene. This CDR3 spans 14 amino acids. The CDR3 spells CASSRLDRTDTQYF. The CDR3 coding sequence is TGTGCCAGCAGCCGACTAGACCGAACAGATACGCAGTATTTT.

V and J are TRBV4-1 and TRBJ1-4; D may be TRBD1 (6 bases). This CDR3 has 16 amino acids. Per the germline V gene, CDR1 is MGHRA and CDR2 is YSYEKL. Deletions cut 0 bases from V and 8 bases from J, with 16 bases between. CDR3 loop: CASSQDPLQGFEKLFF. For the CDR3, the DNA is TGCGCCAGCAGCCAAGATCCTCTACAGGGTTTCGAAAAACTGTTTTTT.

The chain links TRBV2 to TRBJ1-3, with 8 bases identical to TRBD1. CDR1 and CDR2 (germline): SNHLY, FYNNEI. V was clipped by 2 bases and J by 4 bases; unmatched bases: 7. CDR3 length: 16 residues. The CDR3 DNA is TGTGCCAGCAGTGAAAAGGACAGGGTTCTAGGAAACACCATATATTTT. This gives the protein CASSEKDRVLGNTIYF. Variable domain in full (rest from reference TRBV2 and TRBJ1-3): EPEVTQTPSHQVTQMGQEVILRCVPISNHLYFYWYRQILGQKVEFLVSFYNNEISEKSEIFDDQFSVERPDGSNFTLKIRSTKLEDSAMYFCASSEKDRVLGNTIYFGEGSWLTVV.

The table lists this clone with a count of one. V is TRBV12-1 and J is TRBJ1-2. TRBV12-1 is a known pseudogene. This CDR3 comprises 11 residues. CDR3 loop: CASSSLEGYTF. CDR3 nucleotides: TGTGCCAGCAGCTCCTTAGAAGGCTACACCTTC.

V gene TRBV6-5 combines with J gene TRBJ1-2; the D gene is possibly TRBD1 (5 bases). V was clipped by 5 bases and J by 0 bases, with 10 bases between them. Germline CDR1 MNHEY, CDR2 SVGAGI. The CDR3 is made up of 14 amino acids. CDR3 residues: CASSRTRTNYGYTF. The CDR3 coding sequence is TGTGCCAGCAGTCGGACACGCACTAACTATGGCTACACCTTC.

DNA of the CDR3: TGTGCCAGCAGCGGACTAGCGGGGTACAATGAGCAGTTCTTC. This translates into CASSGLAGYNEQFF. The rearrangement uses TRBV6-6 and TRBJ2-1; 12 bases are a match to TRBD2. Germline V gene data show CDR1 as MNHNY and CDR2 as SVGAGI (reference sequence). Trimming at V came to 6 bases and at J to 4 bases, leaving 1 base not matched to a gene. The CDR3 is 14 amino acids.

J is TRBJ2-5 and V is TRBV5-4; 11 bases are a match to TRBD2. Unmatched junction bases numbered 0, after V lost 2 bases and J lost 3 bases. The CDR3 spans 14 residues. Germline V gene sequence: CDR1 SGHNT, CDR2 YYREEE (reference sequence). The CDR3 DNA is TGTGCCAGCAGCTTTAGCGGGGGGGAAGAGACCCAGTACTTC. The encoded protein is CASSFSGGEETQYF.

The chain combines TRBV18 with TRBJ2-3; 11 bases agree with TRBD1. Germline CDR1 reads KGHSH; CDR2 reads LQKENI. The CDR3 is 17 residues long. V was pared by 6 bases and J by 1 base, with 9 bases of the junction left unmatched. The CDR3 bases are TGTGCCAGCTCGGACAGGGGGCTCAAAAAAGGCACAGATACGCAGTATTTT. It specifies CASSDRGLKKGTDTQYF.

The CDR3 DNA follows: TGTGCCAGCAGTTACTCCCTGACAGGGCTAGGCTACACCTTC. Translated, it gives CASSYSLTGLGYTF. The genes are TRBV6-5 and TRBJ1-2; 7 nucleotides agree with TRBD1. V lost 0 bases and J lost 8; bases outside the gene matches: 6. CDR1 MNHEY and CDR2 SVGAGI come from the germline V gene. The CDR3 is 14 amino acids.

The chain is built from TRBV2 and TRBJ2-1; 8 positions agree with TRBD2. CDR3 length equals 14 residues. The junction had 7 bases not matched to a gene; V was cut back by 3 bases and J by 9 bases. Germline CDR1 is SNHLY and CDR2 is FYNNEI. The CDR3 region is CASSDSDTSGEQFF. CDR3 bases: TGTGCCAGCAGTGACTCGGATACTAGCGGTGAGCAGTTCTTC.

The CDR3 DNA is TGTGCCAGCAGCTTGAGGGGGGGTGTTGGCTACACCTTC. Its translation: CASSLRGGVGYTF. The chain recombines TRBV7-2 with TRBJ1-2, with D possibly TRBD1 on 6 matching bases. V was pared by 3 bases and J by 7 bases, with 12 bases between. Germline CDR1 is SGHTA and CDR2 is FQGNSA. The CDR3 contains 13 residues.

The chain recombines TRBV4-1 with TRBJ2-4, with 9 bases identical to TRBD2. J gave up 0 bases and V 0 bases, and 15 bases lay outside the gene matches. Germline CDR1 is MGHRA and CDR2 is YSYEKL. The CDR3 has 21 amino acids. CDR3 loop: CASSQESLRGGRDLAKNIQYF. In DNA form, the CDR3 reads TGCGCCAGCAGCCAAGAGTCGCTTCGGGGCGGGAGGGACCTAGCCAAAAACATTCAGTACTTC.

The V gene is TRBV2, the J gene TRBJ2-3, with 7 bases that match TRBD2. In germline, CDR1 is SNHLY, CDR2 FYNNEI. CDR3 length: 14 amino acids. V lost 6 bases to trimming and J lost 2 bases; unmatched junction nucleotides: 5. The CDR3 DNA is TGTGCCAGCAGGGGGGGGAGTGTCACAGATACGCAGTATTTT. Encoded protein: CASRGGSVTDTQYF.

The chain carries TRBV2 and TRBJ2-4, with 10 positions matching TRBD1. This CDR3 is built from 14 residues. Germline CDR1 and CDR2: SNHLY and FYNNEI. J was trimmed by 6 bases and V by 4 bases; bases with no gene match: 3. The CDR3 loop is CASSGGQGSNIQYF. In DNA, the CDR3 is TGTGCCAGCAGTGGGGGACAGGGGTCAAACATTCAGTACTTC.

The J gene is TRBJ2-2, the V gene TRBV27, with 8 bases identical to TRBD1. Trimming removed 0 bases from V and 3 bases from J; junction bases left unmatched: 3. Germline loops: CDR1 MNHEY, CDR2 SMNVEV (reference sequence). This CDR3 has 16 residues. The CDR3 DNA follows: TGTGCCAGCAGTTTATCGATGACAGGGGACACCGGGGAGCTGTTTTTT. It encodes CASSLSMTGDTGELFF.

The V gene is TRBV5-1, the J gene TRBJ2-7; TRBD1 might be the D (5 bases). V lost 4 bases to trimming and J lost 5 bases, with 16 bases between them. Germline CDR1 SGHRS, CDR2 YFSETQ. The CDR3 is 14 residues long. The CDR3, as DNA: TGCGCCAGCAGCGCCCCCTTTAGGGGCCACGAGCAGTACTTC. Residues: CASSAPFRGHEQYF.

This clone was observed once. The chain links TRBV30 to TRBJ1-5; D is unclear. Trimming cost V 2 bases and J 0 bases, with 11 bases left between them. This CDR3 comprises 15 residues. Germline V gives CDR1 GTSNPN, CDR2 SVGIG (reference sequence). The CDR3 DNA reads as TGTGCCTGGAGTAATCCCCCTTATAGCAATCAGCCCCAGCATTTT. Protein: CAWSNPPYSNQPQHF.

DNA of the CDR3: TGCGCCAGCGGAGATTCCAACAACTACAATGAGCAGTTCTTC. It specifies CASGDSNNYNEQFF. V usage is TRBV5-1 and J usage is TRBJ2-1; D remains ambiguous. Between the trimmed V and J ends, which lost 7 bases and 3 bases, there was a span of 14 bases. The CDR3 totals 14 residues. Per germline, CDR1 SGHRS and CDR2 YFSETQ.

V usage is TRBV29-1 and J usage is TRBJ2-3, with D perhaps TRBD2 (5 bases). Germline CDR1 and CDR2: SQVTM and ANQGSEA. The V gene lost 7 bases and the J gene lost 1 base, with 18 bases spanning the gap. The CDR3 is 15 amino acids. Here the CDR3 DNA reads TGCAGCGCCCGGGATTGGCGTGGGGGCACAGATACGCAGTATTTT. Translating it yields CSARDWRGGTDTQYF.

The chain combines TRBV4-1 with TRBJ2-1; 10 bases align to TRBD2. The V gene end was trimmed by 1 base and the J gene end by 8 bases; junction bases not matched to a gene: 5. The CDR3 has 15 amino acids. Germline V CDR1 and CDR2: MGHRA, YSYEKL. The CDR3 region has the DNA TGCGCCAGCAGCCAAGGGGTAGCGGGAGGCTATGAGCAGTTCTTC. Translating it yields CASSQGVAGGYEQFF.